The 32 T cell receptor beta chains below all came from one sample that was sequenced in a study of a mutant IDH1 vaccine in newly diagnosed glioma. Time point described: week 5, during vaccination. Vaccination used 300 ug of mutant IDH1 20-mer peptide per dose, with topical imiquimod. Clones were read by immunoSEQ multiplex PCR, and TCRdb kept only the in-frame ones, dropping some. The sample contains about 51,000 clones, 78% of which appear only once. Antigens of these TCRs are unknown. The sequencing here drew on PBMCs, taken from a glioma patient whose treatment included an IDH1 peptide vaccine. Receptors were obtained from a woman aged 40 to 50 with glioma.

The V call is TRBV27, the J call TRBJ2-3; 7 positions agree with TRBD2. This CDR3 has 14 amino acids. Germline loops: CDR1 MNHEY, CDR2 SMNVEV (reference sequence). V gave up 6 bases and J gave up 3 bases; unmatched junction bases: 6. CDR3 protein: CASSSAGGTDTQYF. CDR3 coding DNA: TGTGCCAGCAGCTCCGCCGGGGGGACAGATACGCAGTATTTT.

The V and J genes are TRBV5-1 and TRBJ2-7; 7 nucleotides match TRBD1. CDR3 length: 15 residues. Germline V gene lookup returns CDR1 SGHRS and CDR2 YFSETQ. V dropped 0 bases and J dropped 0; count of bases not matched to a gene: 3. The CDR3: CASSLVGTVSYEQYF. Here the CDR3 DNA reads TGCGCCAGCAGCTTGGTTGGGACAGTCTCCTACGAGCAGTACTTC.

The chain joins TRBV6-1 to TRBJ2-7, with 8 bases matching TRBD1. Germline V CDR1 and CDR2: MNHNS, SASEGT. The V segment lost 6 bases and the J segment 3 bases; nucleotides outside the gene matches: 10. The CDR3 sequence is 15 residues long. CDR3 amino acids: CASSETDREDYEQYF. The CDR3 nucleotides are TGTGCCAGCAGCGAGACGGACAGGGAAGACTACGAGCAGTACTTC.

Only a few counts were recorded for this clone. The genes are TRBV2 and TRBJ1-5, with 8 bases fitting TRBD1. V shed 6 bases, J shed 1 base, and the junction held 5 bases outside the gene matches. CDR3 length equals 15 residues. Germline CDR1 is SNHLY and CDR2 is FYNNEI. The CDR3 spells CASRADRASNQPQHF. CDR3 DNA sequence: TGTGCCAGCAGAGCGGACAGGGCAAGCAATCAGCCCCAGCATTTT.

The chain links TRBV1 to TRBJ2-3; the listed D gene, TRBD2, was not tested against the DNA. TRBV1 is a recognized pseudogene. The CDR3 totals 16 residues. The DNA for the CDR3 is TGCACCAGCAGACATGGTTTGCGGGGGGGCACAGATACGCAGTATTTT. It yields the protein CTSRHGLRGGTDTQYF.

This clone was recorded only once. V gene TRBV7-2 combines with J gene TRBJ2-7; D remains ambiguous. V lost 5 bases to trimming and J lost 5 bases, with 16 bases between them. CDR3 length equals 14 residues. CDR1 is SGHTA, CDR2 FQGNSA, per germline. The CDR3 reads CASSPNYIRNEQYF. DNA of the CDR3: TGTGCCAGCAGCCCTAACTATATTCGGAACGAGCAGTACTTC.

The chain combines TRBV2 with TRBJ2-7; the D gene could be TRBD1 or TRBD2 (5 bases each). With 4 bases removed from V and 5 bases from J, the gap between germline ends came to 15 bases. This CDR3 is 14 amino acids long. Per germline, CDR1 SNHLY and CDR2 FYNNEI. The CDR3 loop reads CASSAGTFGDEQYF. Here the CDR3 DNA reads TGTGCCAGCAGTGCCGGGACCTTTGGCGACGAGCAGTACTTC. Filled out from reference TRBV2 and TRBJ2-7, the complete variable domain reads EPEVTQTPSHQVTQMGQEVILRCVPISNHLYFYWYRQILGQKVEFLVSFYNNEISEKSEIFDDQFSVERPDGSNFTLKIRSTKLEDSAMYFCASSAGTFGDEQYFGPGTRLTVT.

The gene calls are TRBV27 and TRBJ1-1; 7 nucleotides line up with TRBD1. Per germline, CDR1 MNHEY and CDR2 SMNVEV (reference sequence). The CDR3 contains 13 residues. The CDR3 coding sequence is TGTGCTGCGGTCAGACAGGGCGAAACTGAAGCTTTCTTT. Translating gives CAAVRQGETEAFF.

The chain uses TRBV4-2 and TRBJ2-1; 13 bases agree with TRBD2. Germline V gene sequence: CDR1 LGHNA, CDR2 YNFKEQ. Trimming cost V 0 bases and J 6 bases; bases outside gene matches: 5. The CDR3 sequence is 17 residues long. CDR3 bases: TGTGCCAGCAGCCAAGAGGACGGGACTAGCGGGGTCAATGAGCAGTTCTTC. Translated, it gives CASSQEDGTSGVNEQFF.

This clone occurred a few times. The J gene is TRBJ1-1, the V gene TRBV19; D unclear. Trimming took off 7 bases at V and 7 bases at J, with 13 bases between the two ends. CDR3 length: 12 residues. Germline V lookup: CDR1 LNHDA, CDR2 SQIVND (reference sequence). The CDR3 reads CASNTATGEAFF. CDR3 in DNA: TGTGCCAGTAACACAGCCACGGGTGAAGCTTTCTTT.

The genes are TRBV7-2 and TRBJ2-5; 15 bases agree with TRBD2. This CDR3 contains 16 residues. Trimming cost V 3 bases and J 5 bases; bases outside gene matches: 4. Germline-derived CDR1 and CDR2 are SGHTA and FQGNSA. The CDR3 DNA sequence: TGTGCCAGCAGCTTCTGGACTAGCGGGGGGGCGGAGACCCAGTACTTC. Encoded protein: CASSFWTSGGAETQYF. Together with reference TRBV7-2 and TRBJ2-5, the CDR3 gives the full variable domain: GAGVSQSPSNKVTEKGKDVELRCDPISGHTALYWYRQSLGQGLEFLIYFQGNSAPDKSGLPSDRFSAERTGGSVSTLTIQRTQQEDSAVYLCASSFWTSGGAETQYFGPGTRLLVL.

The rearrangement links TRBV2 to TRBJ1-4; TRBD1 might be the D (6 bases). CDR1 is SNHLY and CDR2 is FYNNEI in the germline V gene. The CDR3 runs 14 residues. Trimming removed 6 bases at V and 5 bases at J, with 13 bases between. CDR3 protein: CASSWTDGNEKLFF. In DNA, the CDR3 is TGTGCCAGCAGCTGGACAGATGGAAATGAAAAACTGTTTTTT. Combining the CDR3 with reference TRBV2 and TRBJ1-4 gives the whole variable domain EPEVTQTPSHQVTQMGQEVILRCVPISNHLYFYWYRQILGQKVEFLVSFYNNEISEKSEIFDDQFSVERPDGSNFTLKIRSTKLEDSAMYFCASSWTDGNEKLFFGSGTQLSVL.

There are a few counts of this clone. The chain links TRBV6-6 to TRBJ1-1; D may be TRBD1 (5 bases). With 2 bases removed from V and 1 base from J, the gap between germline ends came to 8 bases. Germline V gives CDR1 MNHNY, CDR2 SVGAGI (reference sequence). This CDR3 region has 14 residues. The CDR3 here is CASSYGGPNTEAFF. DNA of the CDR3: TGTGCCAGCAGTTACGGGGGACCGAACACTGAAGCTTTCTTT.

The chain recombines TRBV27 with TRBJ2-3; 11 positions match TRBD2. The CDR3 extends over 18 amino acids. With V trimmed by 7 bases and J by 1 base, 13 bases remained unmatched. The germline gives CDR1 MNHEY, CDR2 SMNVEV (reference sequence). The CDR3 DNA reads as TGTGCCAGCACATTCTCTCCCCAGACTAGCGGGGGCACAGATACGCAGTATTTT. Translation: CASTFSPQTSGGTDTQYF.

V usage is TRBV19 and J usage is TRBJ1-3; 7 bases match TRBD1. The CDR3 has 13 amino acids. Trimming took 6 bases from V and 4 from J; bases not matched to a gene: 3. Looked up from germline, CDR1 is LNHDA and CDR2 is SQIVND (reference sequence). This CDR3 is CASRPGGGNTIYF. In nucleotides, the CDR3 is TGTGCCAGTAGACCAGGGGGAGGAAACACCATATATTTT.

The chain combines TRBV14 with TRBJ2-6; maybe TRBD1 (5 bases). Germline V gene data show CDR1 as SGHDN and CDR2 as FVKESK. CDR3 size: 17 residues. Trimming shortened V by 0 bases and J by 0 bases, and 9 bases separated the two germline ends. This CDR3 is CASSQEQVRSGANVLTF. The CDR3 DNA sequence: TGTGCCAGCAGCCAAGAACAGGTTCGCTCTGGGGCCAACGTCCTGACTTTC.

The V and J genes are TRBV5-4 and TRBJ2-4, with TRBD2 identical over 10 bases. This CDR3 is 15 amino acids long. Germline CDR1 SGHNT, CDR2 YYREEE (reference sequence). V shed 2 bases, J shed 6 bases, and the junction held 5 bases outside the gene matches. CDR3 coding DNA: TGTGCCAGCAGCTTTAGGGTAGCGGGGGGAAACATTCAGTACTTC. Translation: CASSFRVAGGNIQYF. The full variable domain, with the rest looked up from reference TRBV5-4 and TRBJ2-4, is ETGVTQSPTHLIKTRGQQVTLRCSSQSGHNTVSWYQQALGQGPQFIFQYYREEENGRGNFPPRFSGLQFPNYSSELNVNALELDDSALYLCASSFRVAGGNIQYFGAGTRLSVL.

This clone turned up a few times. V is TRBV7-9 and J is TRBJ1-1, with D tentatively TRBD1 (5 bases). The CDR3 contains 14 residues. With 10 bases removed from V and 3 bases from J, the gap between germline ends came to 18 bases. The germline gives CDR1 SEHNR, CDR2 FQNEAQ (reference sequence). The CDR3 bases are TGTGCCACCTTGGTAGGCAGGGAGGACACTGAAGCTTTCTTT. This sequence encodes CATLVGREDTEAFF.

This clone was seen only once. J is TRBJ2-1 and V is TRBV4-3; 7 bases fit TRBD2. CDR1 and CDR2 from the germline V gene are LGHNA and YSLEER. The CDR3 consists of 17 residues. J was trimmed by 8 bases and V by 0 bases; bases with no gene match: 13. CDR3 sequence (DNA): TGCGCCAGCAGCCAAGATTACGGGGGGATCCCGAAGGATGAGCAGTTCTTC. This encodes CASSQDYGGIPKDEQFF.

This chain joins TRBV6-1 and TRBJ2-1, with 8 bases fitting TRBD2. The CDR3 sequence is 13 residues long. Germline CDR1 MNHNS, CDR2 SASEGT. With 3 bases clipped from V and 7 bases from J, the junction kept 2 bases outside the gene matches. CDR3 protein: CASSDGGGNEQFF. DNA for the CDR3: TGTGCCAGCAGTGACGGCGGGGGGAATGAGCAGTTCTTC.

This chain uses TRBV11-3 with TRBJ2-7; D is ambiguous. Trimming stripped 4 bases from V and 3 bases from J, with 7 bases between. Germline-derived CDR1 and CDR2 are SGHNT and YENEEA. The CDR3 is 12 amino acids. The CDR3 coding sequence is TGTGCCAGCAGCTCGGACGGCTACGAGCAGTACTTC. It is translated as CASSSDGYEQYF.

The chain joins TRBV2 to TRBJ2-7; D is tentatively TRBD1 or TRBD2 (5 bases each). V was clipped by 3 bases and J by 6 bases, with 15 bases between them. The CDR3 spans 14 residues. Per the germline V gene, CDR1 is SNHLY and CDR2 is FYNNEI. CDR3 protein: CASSEGPALFEQYF. The CDR3, as DNA: TGTGCCAGCAGTGAGGGACCCGCCCTGTTCGAGCAGTACTTC. The entire variable domain, with the rest obtained from reference TRBV2 and TRBJ2-7, is as follows: EPEVTQTPSHQVTQMGQEVILRCVPISNHLYFYWYRQILGQKVEFLVSFYNNEISEKSEIFDDQFSVERPDGSNFTLKIRSTKLEDSAMYFCASSEGPALFEQYFGPGTRLTVT.

This clone occurred once. This chain joins TRBV13 and TRBJ2-2; 8 nucleotides agree with TRBD2. The CDR3 has 15 residues. The V gene's germline CDR1 is PRHDT and CDR2 FYEKMQ (reference sequence). V lost 5 bases to trimming and J lost 3 bases; unmatched junction nucleotides: 5. The CDR3 spells CASSHSGKYTGELFF. CDR3 in DNA: TGTGCCAGCAGCCATAGCGGGAAGTACACCGGGGAGCTGTTTTTT. The full variable domain, completed using reference TRBV13 and TRBJ2-2, is AAGVIQSPRHLIKEKRETATLKCYPIPRHDTVYWYQQGPGQDPQFLISFYEKMQSDKGSIPDRFSAQQFSDYHSELNMSSLELGDSALYFCASSHSGKYTGELFFGEGSRLTVL.

This chain joins TRBV10-3 and TRBJ1-1; D may be TRBD1 (6 bases). V gave up 10 bases and J gave up 1 base, with 13 bases separating them. The germline V gene encodes CDR1 ENHRY and CDR2 SYGVKD. The CDR3 extends over 13 amino acids. CDR3: CATSGARNTEAFF. CDR3 DNA: TGTGCCACCTCGGGGGCGAGGAACACTGAAGCTTTCTTT.

The J gene is TRBJ1-2, the V gene TRBV12-5, with 8 bases lining up with TRBD1. Looked up from germline, CDR1 is LGHNT and CDR2 is FRNRAP. CDR3 length equals 14 residues. V trimming: 1 base; J trimming: 4 bases; junction bases outside the gene matches: 2. The CDR3 here is CASGLDGQGYGYTF. For the CDR3, the DNA is TGTGCTAGTGGTTTGGACGGACAGGGCTATGGCTACACCTTC.

The V gene is TRBV5-1, the J gene TRBJ2-5; D perhaps matches TRBD2 (6 bases). The CDR3 length is 14 residues. Germline CDR1 and CDR2: SGHRS and YFSETQ. V lost 2 bases and J lost 3, with 11 bases in between. The CDR3 loop reads CASSLNGGEETQYF. The CDR3 nucleotides are TGCGCCAGCAGCTTAAACGGGGGAGAAGAGACCCAGTACTTC.

The rearrangement uses TRBV6-5 and TRBJ1-2; D is undetermined. Trimming stripped 0 bases from V and 8 bases from J, with 16 bases between. The length of the CDR3 is 15 residues. Germline V gene sequence: CDR1 MNHEY, CDR2 SVGAGI. In DNA form, the CDR3 reads TGTGCCAGCAGTTACTCGAGGAGGGCAGGATCGGGCTACACCTTC. Translated, it gives CASSYSRRAGSGYTF.

The chain employs TRBV7-8 and TRBJ2-1, with 7 bases that match TRBD2. CDR1 and CDR2 (germline): SGHVS, FQNEAQ. V dropped 3 bases and J dropped 2; count of bases not matched to a gene: 4. There are 15 residues in the CDR3. CDR3 region: CASSFWAGAYNEQFF. The CDR3 coding sequence is TGTGCCAGCAGCTTTTGGGCGGGGGCCTACAATGAGCAGTTCTTC. The variable domain in full, completed from reference TRBV7-8 and TRBJ2-1, reads GAGVSQSPRYKVAKRGQDVALRCDPISGHVSLFWYQQALGQGPEFLTYFQNEAQLDKSGLPSDRFFAERPEGSVSTLKIQRTQQEDSAVYLCASSFWAGAYNEQFFGPGTRLTVL.

The gene calls are TRBV6-1 and TRBJ1-5, with D maybe TRBD1 (5 bases). Germline CDR1 and CDR2: MNHNS and SASEGT. The V and J ends lost 5 bases and 6 bases respectively, with 14 bases between them. The CDR3 covers 14 residues. CDR3 in DNA: TGTGCCAGCAGTTTGCAGGGTTATAGTCAGCCCCAGCATTTT. Translating it yields CASSLQGYSQPQHF.

This rearrangement joins TRBV4-1 to TRBJ2-5; D is possibly TRBD1 (6 bases). Germline V gives CDR1 MGHRA, CDR2 YSYEKL. The CDR3 is 16 amino acids. Trimming stripped 5 bases from V and 2 bases from J, with 18 bases between. CDR3 bases: TGCGCCAGCAGCACTAGACCGCGACAGGCACAAGAGACCCAGTACTTC. Translated: CASSTRPRQAQETQYF.

V is TRBV9 and J is TRBJ2-2; D is uncertain. CDR3 length: 14 residues. The germline CDR1 and CDR2 sequences are SGDLS and YYNGEE. The V and J ends lost 4 bases and 0 bases respectively, with 7 bases between them. The CDR3 sequence: CASSPQSNTGELFF. CDR3 nucleotides: TGTGCCAGCAGCCCACAGTCGAACACCGGGGAGCTGTTTTTT.

This clone occurred a few times. The chain links TRBV5-6 to TRBJ1-1; maybe TRBD1 (5 bases). Germline loops: CDR1 SGHDT, CDR2 YYEEEE. The length of the CDR3 is 15 residues. Trimming shortened V by 0 bases and J by 5 bases, and 14 bases separated the two germline ends. The CDR3, as DNA: TGTGCCAGCAGCTTGGTCGGCAGGGTGGGGACTGAAGCTTTCTTT. The encoded protein is CASSLVGRVGTEAFF.